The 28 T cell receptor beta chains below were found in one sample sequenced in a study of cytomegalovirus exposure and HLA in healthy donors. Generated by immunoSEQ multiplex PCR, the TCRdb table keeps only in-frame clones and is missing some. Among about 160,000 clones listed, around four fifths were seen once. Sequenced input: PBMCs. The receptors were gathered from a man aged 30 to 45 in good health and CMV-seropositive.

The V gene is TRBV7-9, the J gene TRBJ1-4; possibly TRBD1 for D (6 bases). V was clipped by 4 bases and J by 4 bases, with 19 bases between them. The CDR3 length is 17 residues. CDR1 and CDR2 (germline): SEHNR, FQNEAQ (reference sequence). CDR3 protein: CASSSSAAGTLNEKLFF. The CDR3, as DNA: TGTGCCAGCAGCTCGTCCGCCGCAGGGACACTTAATGAAAAACTGTTTTTT.

The CDR3 loop reads CASTHTGAAYREQYF. The CDR3, as DNA: TGTGCCAGCACCCATACAGGGGCAGCTTATAGGGAGCAGTACTTC. The chain combines TRBV27 with TRBJ2-7; 7 bases match TRBD1. Per the germline V gene, CDR1 is MNHEY and CDR2 is SMNVEV (reference sequence). CDR3 length: 15 residues. With V trimmed by 7 bases and J by 7 bases, 16 bases remained unmatched.

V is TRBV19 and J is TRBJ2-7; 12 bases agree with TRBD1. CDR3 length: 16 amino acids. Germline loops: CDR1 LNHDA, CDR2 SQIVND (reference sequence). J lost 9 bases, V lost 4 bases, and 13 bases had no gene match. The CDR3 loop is CASSSPSGTGGPGQYF. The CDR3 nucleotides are TGTGCCAGTAGTAGTCCGTCCGGGACAGGGGGCCCGGGGCAGTACTTC.

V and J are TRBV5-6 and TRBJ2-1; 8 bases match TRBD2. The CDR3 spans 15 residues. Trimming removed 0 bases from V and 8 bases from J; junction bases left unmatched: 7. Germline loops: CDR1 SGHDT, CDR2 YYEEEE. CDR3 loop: CASSLERGGSDEQFF. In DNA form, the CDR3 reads TGTGCCAGCAGCTTGGAACGGGGGGGTTCAGATGAGCAGTTCTTC. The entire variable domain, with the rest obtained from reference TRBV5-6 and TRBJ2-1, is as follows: DAGVTQSPTHLIKTRGQQVTLRCSPKSGHDTVSWYQQALGQGPQFIFQYYEEEERQRGNFPDRFSGHQFPNYSSELNVNALLLGDSALYLCASSLERGGSDEQFFGPGTRLTVL.

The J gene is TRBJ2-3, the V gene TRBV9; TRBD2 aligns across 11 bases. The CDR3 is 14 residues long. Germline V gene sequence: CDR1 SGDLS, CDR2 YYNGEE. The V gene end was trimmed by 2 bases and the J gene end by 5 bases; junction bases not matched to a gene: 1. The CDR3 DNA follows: TGTGCCAGCAGCGTGACTAGCGGGGTAGATACGCAGTATTTT. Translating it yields CASSVTSGVDTQYF.

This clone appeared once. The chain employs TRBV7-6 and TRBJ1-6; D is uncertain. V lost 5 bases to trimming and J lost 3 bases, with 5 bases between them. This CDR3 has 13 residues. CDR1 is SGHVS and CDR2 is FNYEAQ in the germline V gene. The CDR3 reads CASSPGYNSPLHF. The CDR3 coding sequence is TGTGCCAGCAGCCCGGGCTATAATTCACCCCTCCACTTT.

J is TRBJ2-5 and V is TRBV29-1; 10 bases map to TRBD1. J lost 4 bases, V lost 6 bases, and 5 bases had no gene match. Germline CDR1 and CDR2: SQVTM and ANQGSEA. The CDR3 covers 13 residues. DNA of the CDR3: TGCAGCGTACGACAGGGGGCAGGAGAGACCCAGTACTTC. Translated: CSVRQGAGETQYF.

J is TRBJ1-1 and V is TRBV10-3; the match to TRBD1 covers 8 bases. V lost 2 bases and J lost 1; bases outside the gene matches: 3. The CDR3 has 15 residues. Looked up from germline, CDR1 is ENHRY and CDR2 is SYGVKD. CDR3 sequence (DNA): TGTGCCATCAGTGAGCCCGGACAGGGGAACACTGAAGCTTTCTTT. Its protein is CAISEPGQGNTEAFF.

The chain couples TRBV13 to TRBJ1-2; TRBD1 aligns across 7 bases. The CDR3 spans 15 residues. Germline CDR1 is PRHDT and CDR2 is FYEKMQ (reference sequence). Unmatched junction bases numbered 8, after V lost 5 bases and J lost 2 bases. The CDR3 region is CASSPGQAFNYGYTF. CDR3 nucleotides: TGTGCCAGCAGCCCCGGACAGGCCTTCAACTATGGCTACACCTTC.

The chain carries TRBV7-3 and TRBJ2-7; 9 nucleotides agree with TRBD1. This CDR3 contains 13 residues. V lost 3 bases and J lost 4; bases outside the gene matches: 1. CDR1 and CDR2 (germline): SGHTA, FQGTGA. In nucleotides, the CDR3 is TGTGCCAGCAGCTTTGACAGGGGGTACGAGCAGTACTTC. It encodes CASSFDRGYEQYF.

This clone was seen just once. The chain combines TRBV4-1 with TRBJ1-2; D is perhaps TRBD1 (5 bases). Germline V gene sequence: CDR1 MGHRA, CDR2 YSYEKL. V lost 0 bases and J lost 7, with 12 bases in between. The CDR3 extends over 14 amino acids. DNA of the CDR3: TGCGCCAGCAGCCAAGATGAAGGGGTGGCTGGCTACACCTTC. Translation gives CASSQDEGVAGYTF.

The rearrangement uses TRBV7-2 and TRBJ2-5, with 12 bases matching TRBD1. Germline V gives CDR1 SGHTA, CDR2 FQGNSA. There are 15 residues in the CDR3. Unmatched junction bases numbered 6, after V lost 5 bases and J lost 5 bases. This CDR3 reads CASSPGTGGFETQYF. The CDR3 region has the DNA TGTGCCAGCAGCCCCGGGACAGGGGGCTTTGAGACCCAGTACTTC.

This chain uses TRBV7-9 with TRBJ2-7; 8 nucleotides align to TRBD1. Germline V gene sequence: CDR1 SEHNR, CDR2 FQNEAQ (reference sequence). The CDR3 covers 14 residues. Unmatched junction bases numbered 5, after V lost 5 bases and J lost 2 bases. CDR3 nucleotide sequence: TGTGCCAGCAGCGGGACGGGACAGGCCTACGAGCAGTACTTC. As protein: CASSGTGQAYEQYF. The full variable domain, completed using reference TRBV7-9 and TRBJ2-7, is DTGVSQNPRHKITKRGQNVTFRCDPISEHNRLYWYRQTLGQGPEFLTYFQNEAQLEKSRLLSDRFSAERPKGSFSTLEIQRTEQGDSAMYLCASSGTGQAYEQYFGPGTRLTVT.

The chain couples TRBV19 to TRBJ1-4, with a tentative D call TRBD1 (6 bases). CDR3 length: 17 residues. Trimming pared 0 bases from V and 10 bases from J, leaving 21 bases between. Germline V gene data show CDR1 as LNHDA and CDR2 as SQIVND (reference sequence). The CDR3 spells CASSIDPQGRLFGKLFF. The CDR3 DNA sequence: TGTGCCAGTAGTATAGACCCACAGGGTCGGTTATTCGGAAAACTGTTTTTT.

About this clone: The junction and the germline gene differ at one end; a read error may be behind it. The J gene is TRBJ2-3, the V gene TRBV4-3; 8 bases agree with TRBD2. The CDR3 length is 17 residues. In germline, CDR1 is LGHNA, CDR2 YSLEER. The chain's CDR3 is CASSQGDWTSKPDTRYF. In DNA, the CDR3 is TGCGCCAGCAGCCAAGGGGACTGGACTAGCAAACCAGATACGCGGTATTTT.

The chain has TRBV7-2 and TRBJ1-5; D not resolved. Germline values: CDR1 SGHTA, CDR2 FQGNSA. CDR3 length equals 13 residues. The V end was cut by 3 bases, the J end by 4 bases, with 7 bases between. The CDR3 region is CASSFPGNQPQHF. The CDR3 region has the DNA TGTGCCAGCAGCTTCCCGGGAAATCAGCCCCAGCATTTT.

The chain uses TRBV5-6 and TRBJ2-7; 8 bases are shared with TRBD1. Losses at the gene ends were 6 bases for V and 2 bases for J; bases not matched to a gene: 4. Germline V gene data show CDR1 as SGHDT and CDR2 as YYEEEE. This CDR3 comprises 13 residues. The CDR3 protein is CASIRQGPYEQYF. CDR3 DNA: TGTGCCAGCATCAGACAGGGGCCCTACGAGCAGTACTTC.

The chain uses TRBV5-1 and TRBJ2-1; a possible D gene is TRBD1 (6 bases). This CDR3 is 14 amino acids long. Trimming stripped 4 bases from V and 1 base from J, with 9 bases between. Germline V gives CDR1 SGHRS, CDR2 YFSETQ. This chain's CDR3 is CASSPGTSYNEQFF. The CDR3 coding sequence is TGCGCCAGCAGCCCTGGGACATCCTACAATGAGCAGTTCTTC.

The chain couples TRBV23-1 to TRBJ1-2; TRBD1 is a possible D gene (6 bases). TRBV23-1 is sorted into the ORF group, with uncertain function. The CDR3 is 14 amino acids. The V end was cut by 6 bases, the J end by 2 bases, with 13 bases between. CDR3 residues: CASSRRGGNYGYTF. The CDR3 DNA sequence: TGCGCCAGCAGCCGGCGGGGGGGCAACTATGGCTACACCTTC.

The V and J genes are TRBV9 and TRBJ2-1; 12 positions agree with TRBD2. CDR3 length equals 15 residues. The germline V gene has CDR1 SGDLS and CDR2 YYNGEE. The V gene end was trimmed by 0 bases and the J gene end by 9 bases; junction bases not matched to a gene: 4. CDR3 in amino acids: CASSVAVTSGGEQFF. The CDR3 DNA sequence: TGTGCCAGCAGCGTAGCTGTGACTAGCGGGGGTGAGCAGTTCTTC.

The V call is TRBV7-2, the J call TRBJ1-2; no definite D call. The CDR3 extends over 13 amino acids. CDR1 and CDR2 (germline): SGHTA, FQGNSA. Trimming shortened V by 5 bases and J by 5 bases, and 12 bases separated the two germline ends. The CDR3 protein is CASSPWREYGYTF. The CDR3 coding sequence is TGTGCCAGCAGCCCTTGGAGGGAATATGGCTACACCTTC.

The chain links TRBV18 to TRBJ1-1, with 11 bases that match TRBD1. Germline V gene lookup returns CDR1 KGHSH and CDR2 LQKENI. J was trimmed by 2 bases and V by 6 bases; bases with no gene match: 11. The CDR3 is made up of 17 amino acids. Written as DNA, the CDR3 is TGTGCCAGCTCTCCCTCGGACAGGGGGCCTGGTAACACTGAAGCTTTCTTT. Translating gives CASSPSDRGPGNTEAFF.

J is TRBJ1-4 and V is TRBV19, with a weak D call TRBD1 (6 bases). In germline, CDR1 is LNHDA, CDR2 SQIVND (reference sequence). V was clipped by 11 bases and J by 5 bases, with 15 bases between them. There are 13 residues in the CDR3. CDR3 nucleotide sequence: TGTGCCCGGAGTTCGGGGGGCAATGAAAAACTGTTTTTT. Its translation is CARSSGGNEKLFF.

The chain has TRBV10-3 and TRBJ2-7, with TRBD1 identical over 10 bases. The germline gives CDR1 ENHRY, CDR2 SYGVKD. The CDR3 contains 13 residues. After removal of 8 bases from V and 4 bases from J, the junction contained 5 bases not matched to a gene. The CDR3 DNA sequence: TGTGCCATCCAGACAGGGGGCAAGTACGAGCAGTACTTC. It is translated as CAIQTGGKYEQYF.

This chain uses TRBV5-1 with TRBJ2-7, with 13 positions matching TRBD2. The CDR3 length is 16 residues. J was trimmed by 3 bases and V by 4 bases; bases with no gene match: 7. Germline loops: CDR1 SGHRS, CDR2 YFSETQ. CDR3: CASSTWTSGGIYEQYF. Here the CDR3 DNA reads TGCGCCAGCAGCACATGGACTAGCGGGGGAATCTACGAGCAGTACTTC.

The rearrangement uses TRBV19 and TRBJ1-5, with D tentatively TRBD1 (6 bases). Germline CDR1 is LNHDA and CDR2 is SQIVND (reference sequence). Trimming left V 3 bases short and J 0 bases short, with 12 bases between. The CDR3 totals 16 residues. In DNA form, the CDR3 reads TGTGCCAGTAGTATTGTCAGGGGACGTAGCAATCAGCCCCAGCATTTT. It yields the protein CASSIVRGRSNQPQHF.

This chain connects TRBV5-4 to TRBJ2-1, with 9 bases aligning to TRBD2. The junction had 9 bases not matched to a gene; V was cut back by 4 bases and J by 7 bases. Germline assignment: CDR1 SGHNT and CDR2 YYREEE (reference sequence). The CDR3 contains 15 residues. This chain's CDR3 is CASSRSAGGRNEQFF. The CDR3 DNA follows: TGTGCCAGCAGCCGCTCAGCGGGGGGCCGGAATGAGCAGTTCTTC.

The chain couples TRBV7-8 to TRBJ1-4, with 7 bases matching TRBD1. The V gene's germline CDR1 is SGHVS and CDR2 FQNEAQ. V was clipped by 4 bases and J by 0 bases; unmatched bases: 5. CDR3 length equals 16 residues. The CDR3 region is CASSSFTGATNEKLFF. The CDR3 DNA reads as TGTGCCAGCAGCTCCTTCACAGGGGCAACTAATGAAAAACTGTTTTTT. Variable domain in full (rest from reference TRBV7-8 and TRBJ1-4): GAGVSQSPRYKVAKRGQDVALRCDPISGHVSLFWYQQALGQGPEFLTYFQNEAQLDKSGLPSDRFFAERPEGSVSTLKIQRTQQEDSAVYLCASSSFTGATNEKLFFGSGTQLSVL.